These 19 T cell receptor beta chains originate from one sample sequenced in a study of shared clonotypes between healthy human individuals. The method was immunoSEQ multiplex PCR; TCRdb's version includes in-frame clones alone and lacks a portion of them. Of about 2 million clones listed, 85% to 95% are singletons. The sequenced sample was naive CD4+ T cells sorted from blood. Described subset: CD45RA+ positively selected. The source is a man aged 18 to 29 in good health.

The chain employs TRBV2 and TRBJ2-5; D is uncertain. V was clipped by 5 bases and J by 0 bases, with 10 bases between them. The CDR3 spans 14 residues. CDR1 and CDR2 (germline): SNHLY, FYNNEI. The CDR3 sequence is CASSPRLYQETQYF. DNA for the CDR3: TGTGCCAGCAGTCCTAGATTGTACCAAGAGACCCAGTACTTC.

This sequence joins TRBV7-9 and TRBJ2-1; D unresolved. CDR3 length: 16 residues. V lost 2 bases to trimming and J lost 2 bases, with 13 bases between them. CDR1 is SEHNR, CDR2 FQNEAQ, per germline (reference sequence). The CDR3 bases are TGTGCCAGCAGCTTATTGGTGAGGAGAACCTACAATGAGCAGTTCTTC. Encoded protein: CASSLLVRRTYNEQFF.

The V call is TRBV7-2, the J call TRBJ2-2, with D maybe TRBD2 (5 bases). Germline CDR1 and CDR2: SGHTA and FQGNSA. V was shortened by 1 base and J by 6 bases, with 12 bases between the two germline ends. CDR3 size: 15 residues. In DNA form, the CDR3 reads TGTGCCAGCAGCTTAGTATCGTTAGCGTCCGGGGAGCTGTTTTTT. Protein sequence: CASSLVSLASGELFF.

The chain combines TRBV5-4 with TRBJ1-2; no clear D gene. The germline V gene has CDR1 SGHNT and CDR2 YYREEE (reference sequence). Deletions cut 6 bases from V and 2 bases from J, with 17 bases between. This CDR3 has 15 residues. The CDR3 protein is CASTEAVGQNYGYTF. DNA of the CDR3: TGTGCCAGCACAGAGGCAGTTGGCCAAAACTATGGCTACACCTTC.

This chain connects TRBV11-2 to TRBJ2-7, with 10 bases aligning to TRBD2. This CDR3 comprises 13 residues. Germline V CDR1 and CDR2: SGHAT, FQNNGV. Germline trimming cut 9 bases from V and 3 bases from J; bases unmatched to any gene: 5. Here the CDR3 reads CASEASGGYEQYF. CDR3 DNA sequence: TGTGCCAGTGAGGCTAGCGGGGGCTACGAGCAGTACTTC.

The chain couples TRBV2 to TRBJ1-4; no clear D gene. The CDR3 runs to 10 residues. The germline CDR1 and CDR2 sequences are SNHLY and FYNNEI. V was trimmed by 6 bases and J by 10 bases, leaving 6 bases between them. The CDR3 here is CASRGGKLFF. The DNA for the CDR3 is TGTGCCAGCAGGGGTGGAAAACTGTTTTTT.

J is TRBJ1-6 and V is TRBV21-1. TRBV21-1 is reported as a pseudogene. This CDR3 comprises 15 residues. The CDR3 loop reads CASSKVSSYNSPLHF. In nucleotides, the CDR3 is TGTGCCAGCAGCAAAGTTAGCTCCTATAATTCACCCCTCCACTTT.

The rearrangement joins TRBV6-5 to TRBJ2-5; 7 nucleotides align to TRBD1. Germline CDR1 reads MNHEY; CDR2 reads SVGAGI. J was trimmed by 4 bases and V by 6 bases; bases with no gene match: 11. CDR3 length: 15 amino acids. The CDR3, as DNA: TGTGCCAGCAGCACCACAGACAGGGTGAGAGAGACCCAGTACTTC. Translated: CASSTTDRVRETQYF.

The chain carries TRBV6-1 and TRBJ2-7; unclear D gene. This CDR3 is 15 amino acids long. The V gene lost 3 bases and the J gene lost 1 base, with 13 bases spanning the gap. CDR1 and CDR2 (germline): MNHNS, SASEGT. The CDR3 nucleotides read TGTGCCAGCAGTGACAGGCAGCCCGGATCCTACGAGCAGTACTTC. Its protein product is CASSDRQPGSYEQYF.

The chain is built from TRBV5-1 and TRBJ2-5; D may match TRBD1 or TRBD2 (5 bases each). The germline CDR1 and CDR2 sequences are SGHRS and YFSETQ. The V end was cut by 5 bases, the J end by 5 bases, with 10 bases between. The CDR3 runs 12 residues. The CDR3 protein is CASRQDSETQYF. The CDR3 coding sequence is TGCGCCAGCAGACAGGACTCTGAGACCCAGTACTTC.

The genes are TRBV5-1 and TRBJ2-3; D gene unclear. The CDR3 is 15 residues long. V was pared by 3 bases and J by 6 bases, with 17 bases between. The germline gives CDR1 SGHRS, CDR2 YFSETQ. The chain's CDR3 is CASSSDDQPWDTQYF. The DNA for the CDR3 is TGCGCCAGCAGCTCTGATGACCAACCCTGGGATACGCAGTATTTT.

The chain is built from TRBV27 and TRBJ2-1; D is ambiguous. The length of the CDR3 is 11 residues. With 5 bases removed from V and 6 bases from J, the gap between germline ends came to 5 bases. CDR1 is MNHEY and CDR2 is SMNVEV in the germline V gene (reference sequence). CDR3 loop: CASSARNEQFF. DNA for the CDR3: TGTGCCAGCAGTGCCCGCAATGAGCAGTTCTTC.

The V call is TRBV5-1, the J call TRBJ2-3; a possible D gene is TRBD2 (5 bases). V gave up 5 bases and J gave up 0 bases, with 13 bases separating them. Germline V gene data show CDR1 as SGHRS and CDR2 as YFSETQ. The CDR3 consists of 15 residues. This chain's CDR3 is CASRPGGGSTDTQYF. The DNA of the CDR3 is TGCGCCAGCAGGCCGGGTGGCGGGAGCACAGATACGCAGTATTTT. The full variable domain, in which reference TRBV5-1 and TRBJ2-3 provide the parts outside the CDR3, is KAGVTQTPRYLIKTRGQQVTLSCSPISGHRSVSWYQQTPGQGLQFLFEYFSETQRNKGNFPGRFSGRQFSNSRSEMNVSTLELGDSALYLCASRPGGGSTDTQYFGPGTRLTVL.

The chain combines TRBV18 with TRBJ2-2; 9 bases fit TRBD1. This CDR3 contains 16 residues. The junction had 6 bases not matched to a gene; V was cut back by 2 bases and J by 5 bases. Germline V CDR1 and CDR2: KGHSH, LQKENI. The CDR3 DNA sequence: TGTGCCAGCTCACCATCGGGACAGGGAGGGACCGGGGAGCTGTTTTTT. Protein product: CASSPSGQGGTGELFF.

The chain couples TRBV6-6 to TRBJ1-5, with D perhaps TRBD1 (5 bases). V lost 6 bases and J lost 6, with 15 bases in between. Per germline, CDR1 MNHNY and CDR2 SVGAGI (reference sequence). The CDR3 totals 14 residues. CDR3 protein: CASRAGGFSQPQHF. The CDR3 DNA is TGTGCCAGCAGGGCTGGGGGATTCAGTCAGCCCCAGCATTTT.

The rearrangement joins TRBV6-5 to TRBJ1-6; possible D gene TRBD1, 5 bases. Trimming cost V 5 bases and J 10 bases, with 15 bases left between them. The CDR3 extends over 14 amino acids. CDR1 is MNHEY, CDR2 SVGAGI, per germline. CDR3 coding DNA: TGTGCCAGCAGTACCGGGGGAGTTCGATCACCCCTCCACTTT. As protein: CASSTGGVRSPLHF.

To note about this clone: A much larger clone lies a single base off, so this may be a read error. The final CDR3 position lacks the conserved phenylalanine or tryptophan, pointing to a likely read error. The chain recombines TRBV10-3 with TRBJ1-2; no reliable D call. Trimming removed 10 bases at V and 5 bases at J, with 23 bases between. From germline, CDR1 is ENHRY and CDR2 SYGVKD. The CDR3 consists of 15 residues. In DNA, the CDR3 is TGTGCCAGCAGATCTCCCCCGAGACATGGGTATGGCTACACCCTC. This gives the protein CASRSPPRHGYGYTL.

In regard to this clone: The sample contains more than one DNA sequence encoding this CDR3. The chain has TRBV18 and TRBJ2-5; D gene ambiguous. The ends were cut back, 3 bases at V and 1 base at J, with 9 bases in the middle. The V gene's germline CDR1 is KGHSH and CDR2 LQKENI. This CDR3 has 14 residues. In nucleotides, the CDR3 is TGTGCCAGCTCACCCGGGCAGCCCCAAGAGACCCAGTACTTC. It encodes CASSPGQPQETQYF.

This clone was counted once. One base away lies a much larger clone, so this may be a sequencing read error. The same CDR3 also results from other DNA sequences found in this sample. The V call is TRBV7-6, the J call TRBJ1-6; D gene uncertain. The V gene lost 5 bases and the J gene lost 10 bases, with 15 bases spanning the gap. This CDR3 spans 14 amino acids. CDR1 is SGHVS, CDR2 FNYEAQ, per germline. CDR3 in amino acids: CASSRDISGSPLHF. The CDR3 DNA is TGTGCCAGCAGCCGGGATATATCGGGATCACCCCTCCACTTT.